This entry lists 15 T cell receptor beta chains sequenced from one sample in a study of T cell responses to AZD1222 COVID-19 vaccine. Method: immunoSEQ multiplex PCR; TCRdb's copy keeps in-frame clones and lacks some. The data hold 120,000 to 150,000 clones, with roughly 80% observed a single time. The sequenced sample was peripheral blood, obtained on day 0 of MenACWY control vaccination. The source is an adult in good health.

This clone came up once. V gene TRBV19 combines with J gene TRBJ1-1; TRBD1 aligns across 8 bases. After removal of 4 bases from V and 4 bases from J, the junction contained 8 bases not matched to a gene. Germline V gives CDR1 LNHDA, CDR2 SQIVND (reference sequence). The CDR3 runs to 15 residues. The CDR3 loop reads CASSTPWTGSTEAFF. In DNA, the CDR3 is TGTGCCAGTAGTACCCCCTGGACAGGGAGCACTGAAGCTTTCTTT.

DNA of the CDR3: TGTGCCAGCAGCCAAAACAGGGCAAACTATGGCTACACCTTC. Its protein is CASSQNRANYGYTF. This rearrangement joins TRBV3-1 (or the pseudogene TRBV3-2) to TRBJ1-2; TRBD1 might be the D (6 bases). The CDR3 is 14 residues long. From germline, CDR1 is LGHDT and CDR2 YNNKEL (reference sequence). Trimming took off 2 bases at V and 2 bases at J, with 9 bases between the two ends.

The rearrangement joins TRBV29-1 to TRBJ1-1; TRBD1 matches at 8 bases. CDR1 is SQVTM, CDR2 ANQGSEA, per germline. Trimming took 7 bases from V and 4 from J; bases not matched to a gene: 5. The CDR3 is made up of 12 amino acids. The CDR3 sequence is CSGSTGATEAFF. The DNA of the CDR3 is TGCAGCGGCTCGACAGGGGCCACTGAAGCTTTCTTT.

DNA of the CDR3: TGTGCCAGCAGTTTAGGGCAGAGAAACACCATATATTTT. It translates to CASSLGQRNTIYF. V usage is TRBV12-3 or TRBV12-4 and J usage is TRBJ1-3; no clear D gene. This CDR3 contains 13 residues. Trimming left V 1 base short and J 5 bases short, with 6 bases between.

The rearrangement joins TRBV7-2 to TRBJ1-3; D is possibly TRBD1 (5 bases). CDR1 is SGHTA and CDR2 is FQGNSA in the germline V gene. The length of the CDR3 is 17 residues. V gave up 4 bases and J gave up 0 bases, with 16 bases separating them. CDR3 loop: CASSSYRDGCSGNTIYF. In DNA form, the CDR3 reads TGTGCCAGCAGCTCATACCGGGACGGATGCTCTGGAAACACCATATATTTT.

As for this clone: Within the sample, other DNA sequences also encode this same CDR3. The chain has TRBV5-4 and TRBJ2-5, with 7 bases lining up with TRBD1. The CDR3 extends over 14 amino acids. From germline, CDR1 is SGHNT and CDR2 YYREEE (reference sequence). With V trimmed by 4 bases and J by 2 bases, 5 bases remained unmatched. The DNA of the CDR3 is TGTGCCAGCAGCCCGAGGACAGGACAAGAGACCCAGTACTTC. It specifies CASSPRTGQETQYF. The full variable domain, with the rest looked up from reference TRBV5-4 and TRBJ2-5, is ETGVTQSPTHLIKTRGQQVTLRCSSQSGHNTVSWYQQALGQGPQFIFQYYREEENGRGNFPPRFSGLQFPNYSSELNVNALELDDSALYLCASSPRTGQETQYFGPGTRLLVL.

This clone occurred a few times. The V and J genes are TRBV27 and TRBJ1-2; D call uncertain. The V end was cut by 3 bases, the J end by 4 bases, with 6 bases between. Germline lookup yields CDR1 MNHEY and CDR2 SMNVEV (reference sequence). The CDR3 runs 12 residues. The CDR3 coding sequence is TGTGCCAGCAGTTTCTCAGCCTATGGCTACACCTTC. Its protein product is CASSFSAYGYTF.

The gene calls are TRBV18 and TRBJ1-4; no definite D call. Germline CDR1 is KGHSH and CDR2 is LQKENI. V was cut by 2 bases and J by 7 bases, with 11 bases left in between. The CDR3 extends over 14 amino acids. The CDR3 region has the DNA TGTGCCAGCTCACCAGACGAATATGGTGAAAAACTGTTTTTT. Translation gives CASSPDEYGEKLFF.

This clone has only one observation. The chain joins TRBV5-1 to TRBJ1-1, with 10 bases aligning to TRBD1. The CDR3 covers 14 residues. Looked up from germline, CDR1 is SGHRS and CDR2 is YFSETQ. V dropped 4 bases and J dropped 5; count of bases not matched to a gene: 5. CDR3 nucleotides: TGCGCCAGCAGCACGCGACAGGGGGCGACTGAAGCTTTCTTT. This translates into CASSTRQGATEAFF. The variable domain in full, with the rest retrieved from reference TRBV5-1 and TRBJ1-1, is KAGVTQTPRYLIKTRGQQVTLSCSPISGHRSVSWYQQTPGQGLQFLFEYFSETQRNKGNFPGRFSGRQFSNSRSEMNVSTLELGDSALYLCASSTRQGATEAFFGQGTRLTVV.

The genes are TRBV9 and TRBJ1-3; tentative D call: TRBD1 (6 bases). The germline V and J ends were trimmed by 3 bases and 0 bases, with 13 bases remaining between them. CDR3 length: 16 residues. CDR1 SGDLS and CDR2 YYNGEE come from the germline V gene. The CDR3 DNA reads as TGTGCCAGCAGCGGTCAGGGGTCCCTCTCTGGAAACACCATATATTTT. It codes for CASSGQGSLSGNTIYF.

The V gene is TRBV6-1, the J gene TRBJ2-5, with 7 bases matching TRBD1. Germline V gene lookup returns CDR1 MNHNS and CDR2 SASEGT. With 2 bases clipped from V and 0 bases from J, the junction kept 3 bases outside the gene matches. CDR3 size: 15 residues. Written as DNA, the CDR3 is TGTGCCAGCAGTGAATGGCAGGGGGACCAAGAGACCCAGTACTTC. This gives the protein CASSEWQGDQETQYF.

The V and J genes are TRBV27 and TRBJ1-1, with D perhaps TRBD1 (6 bases). The germline gives CDR1 MNHEY, CDR2 SMNVEV (reference sequence). This CDR3 comprises 12 residues. The ends were cut back, 0 bases at V and 8 bases at J, with 7 bases in the middle. The DNA of the CDR3 is TGTGCCAGCAGTTTATCGGGACAAGAAGCTTTCTTT. Translation: CASSLSGQEAFF.

Concerning this clone: One junction end does not reproduce the germline sequence, and a read error may be involved. J is TRBJ2-3 and V is TRBV3-1 (or the pseudogene TRBV3-2); TRBD2 might be the D (6 bases). Per germline, CDR1 LGHDT and CDR2 YNNKEL (reference sequence). The CDR3 sequence is 13 residues long. CDR3 DNA: TGTGCCAGCACCCAAGGGACTACAGATACGCAGTATTTT. Translation: CASTQGTTDTQYF.

This rearrangement joins TRBV19 to TRBJ2-6, with TRBD1 matching 12 bases. The CDR3 sequence is 19 residues long. Germline V lookup: CDR1 LNHDA, CDR2 SQIVND (reference sequence). The V and J ends lost 6 bases and 1 base, in that order; junction bases with no gene match: 10. Here the CDR3 reads CASRRGDRGRLSGANVLTF. Here the CDR3 DNA reads TGTGCCAGTAGAAGAGGGGACAGGGGGCGCCTATCTGGGGCCAACGTCCTGACTTTC.

V usage is TRBV6-1 and J usage is TRBJ2-7; D is uncertain. With 0 bases removed from V and 4 bases from J, the gap between germline ends came to 13 bases. The CDR3 is 15 amino acids. Germline CDR1 MNHNS, CDR2 SASEGT. The CDR3 protein is CASSEADGGSYEQYF. DNA for the CDR3: TGTGCCAGCAGTGAAGCAGACGGTGGGTCTTACGAGCAGTACTTC.